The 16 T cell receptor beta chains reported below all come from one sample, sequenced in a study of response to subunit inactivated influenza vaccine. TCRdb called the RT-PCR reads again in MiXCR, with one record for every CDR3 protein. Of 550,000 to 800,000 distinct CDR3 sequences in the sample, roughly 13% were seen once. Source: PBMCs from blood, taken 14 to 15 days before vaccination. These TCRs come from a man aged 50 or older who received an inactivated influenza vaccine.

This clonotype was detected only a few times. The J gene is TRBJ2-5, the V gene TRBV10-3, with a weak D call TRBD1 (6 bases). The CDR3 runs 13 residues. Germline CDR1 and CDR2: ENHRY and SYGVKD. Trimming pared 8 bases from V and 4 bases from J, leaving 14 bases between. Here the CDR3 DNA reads TGTGCCATCCAGGGGAGTCCTTCAGAGACCCAGTACTTC. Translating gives CAIQGSPSETQYF.

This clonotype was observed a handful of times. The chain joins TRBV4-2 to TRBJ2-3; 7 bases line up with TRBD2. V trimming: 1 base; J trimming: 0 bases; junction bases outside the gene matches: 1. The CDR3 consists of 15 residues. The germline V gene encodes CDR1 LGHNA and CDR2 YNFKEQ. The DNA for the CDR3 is TGTGCCAGCAGCCAAGTGGGACTAAGCACAGATACGCAGTATTTT. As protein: CASSQVGLSTDTQYF.

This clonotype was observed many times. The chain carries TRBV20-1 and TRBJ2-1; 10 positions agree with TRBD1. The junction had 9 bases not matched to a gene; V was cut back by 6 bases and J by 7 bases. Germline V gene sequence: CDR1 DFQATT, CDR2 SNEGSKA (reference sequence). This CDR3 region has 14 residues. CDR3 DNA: TGCAGTGCACGGGACAGGGGACAATGGAATGAGCAGTTCTTC. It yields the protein CSARDRGQWNEQFF.

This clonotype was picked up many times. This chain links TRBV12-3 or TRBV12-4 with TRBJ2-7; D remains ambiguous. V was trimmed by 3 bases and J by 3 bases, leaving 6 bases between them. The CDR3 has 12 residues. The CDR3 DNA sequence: TGTGCCAGCAGTTTGTCCGACTACGAGCAGTACTTC. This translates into CASSLSDYEQYF.

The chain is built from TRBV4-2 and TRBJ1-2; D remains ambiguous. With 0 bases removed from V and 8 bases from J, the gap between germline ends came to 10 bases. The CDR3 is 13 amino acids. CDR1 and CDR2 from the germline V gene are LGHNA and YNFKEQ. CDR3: CASSQDWVEGYTF. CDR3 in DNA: TGTGCCAGCAGCCAAGATTGGGTGGAAGGCTACACCTTC.

This CDR3 is CASSPIVRTEAFF. The DNA of the CDR3 is TGTGCCAGCAGCCCAATCGTGAGGACTGAAGCTTTCTTT. The chain is built from TRBV12-3 or TRBV12-4 and TRBJ1-1, with D unclear. V was pared by 6 bases and J by 5 bases, with 13 bases between. CDR3 size: 13 residues.

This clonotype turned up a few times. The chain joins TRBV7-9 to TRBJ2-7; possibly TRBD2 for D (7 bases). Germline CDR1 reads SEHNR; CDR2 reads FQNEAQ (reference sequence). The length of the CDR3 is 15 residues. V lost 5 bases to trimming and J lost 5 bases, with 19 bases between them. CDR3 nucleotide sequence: TGTGCCAGCAGCCCTAGGGGGGGGAGTCTCCACGAGCAGTACTTC. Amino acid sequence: CASSPRGGSLHEQYF.

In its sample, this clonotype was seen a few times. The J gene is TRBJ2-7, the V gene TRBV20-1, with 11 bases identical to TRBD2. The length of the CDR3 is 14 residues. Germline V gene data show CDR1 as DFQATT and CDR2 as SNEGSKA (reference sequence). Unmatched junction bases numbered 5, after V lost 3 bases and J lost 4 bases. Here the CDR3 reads CSASVSGRAYEQYF. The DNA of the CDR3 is TGCAGTGCTAGCGTTAGCGGGAGGGCGTACGAGCAGTACTTC.

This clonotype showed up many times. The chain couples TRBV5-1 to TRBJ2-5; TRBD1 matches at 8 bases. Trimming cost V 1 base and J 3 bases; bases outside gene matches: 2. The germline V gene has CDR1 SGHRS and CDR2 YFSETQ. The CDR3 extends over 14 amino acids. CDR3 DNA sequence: TGCGCCAGCAGCTTGAGGGGACAGGAAGAGACCCAGTACTTC. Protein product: CASSLRGQEETQYF.

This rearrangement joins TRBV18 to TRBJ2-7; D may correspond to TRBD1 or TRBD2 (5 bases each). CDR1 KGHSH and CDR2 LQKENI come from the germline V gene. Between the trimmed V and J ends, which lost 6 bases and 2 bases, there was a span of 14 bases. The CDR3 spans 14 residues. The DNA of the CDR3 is TGTGCCAGCTCCAACGGGGCAGGGACCTACGAGCAGTACTTC. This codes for CASSNGAGTYEQYF.

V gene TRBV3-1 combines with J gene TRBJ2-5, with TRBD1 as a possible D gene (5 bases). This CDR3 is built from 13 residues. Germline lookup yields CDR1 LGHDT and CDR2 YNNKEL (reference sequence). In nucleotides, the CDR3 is TGTGTCAGTGGGCCCGATAGGGGAGAGACCCAGTACTTC. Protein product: CVSGPDRGETQYF.

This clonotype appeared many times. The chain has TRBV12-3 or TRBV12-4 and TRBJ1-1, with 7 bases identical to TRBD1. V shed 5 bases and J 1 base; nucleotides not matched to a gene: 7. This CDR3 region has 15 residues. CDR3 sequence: CASSPDRASNTEAFF. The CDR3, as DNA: TGTGCCAGCAGTCCAGACAGGGCGTCGAACACTGAAGCTTTCTTT.

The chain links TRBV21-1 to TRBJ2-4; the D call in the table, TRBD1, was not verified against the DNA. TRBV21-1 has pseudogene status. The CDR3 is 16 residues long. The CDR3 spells CASSKEGRLAKNIQYF. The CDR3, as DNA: TGTGCCAGCAGCAAAGAGGGGCGCCTGGCTAAAAACATTCAGTACTTC.

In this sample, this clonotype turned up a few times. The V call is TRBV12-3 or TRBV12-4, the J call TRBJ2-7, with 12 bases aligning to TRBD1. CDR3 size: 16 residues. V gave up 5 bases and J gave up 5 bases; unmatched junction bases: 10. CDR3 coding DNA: TGTGCCAGCAGTCAACGTCCCGGGACAGGGGGCAACGAGCAGTACTTC. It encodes CASSQRPGTGGNEQYF.

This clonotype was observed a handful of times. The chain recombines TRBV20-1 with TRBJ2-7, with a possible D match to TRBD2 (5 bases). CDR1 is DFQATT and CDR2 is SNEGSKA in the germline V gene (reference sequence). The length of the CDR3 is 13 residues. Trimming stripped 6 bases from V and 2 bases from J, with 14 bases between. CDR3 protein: CSAPTRAPYEQYF. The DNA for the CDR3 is TGCAGTGCCCCGACGCGGGCACCCTACGAGCAGTACTTC.

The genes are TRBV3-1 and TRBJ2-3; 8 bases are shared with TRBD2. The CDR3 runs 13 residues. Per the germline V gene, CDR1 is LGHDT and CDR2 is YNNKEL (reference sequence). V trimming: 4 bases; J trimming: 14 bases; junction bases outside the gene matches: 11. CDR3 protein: CASSPPGTSISYF. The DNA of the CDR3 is TGTGCCAGCAGCCCCCCAGGGACTAGTATTTCGTATTTT.